Listed here is a single TCR beta chain. This record comes from a study of blood T cell repertoires in COVID-19. This CDR3 has 18 amino acids. Germline V gives CDR1 LNHDA, CDR2 SQIVND (reference sequence). The V segment lost 5 bases and the J segment 4 bases; nucleotides outside the gene matches: 18. As originally analysed: Scientists estimated how many nucleated cells there were by amplifying reference gene primers. Clones were sequenced by immunoSEQ multiplex PCR, and TCRdb holds only the in-frame ones, with some missing. V and J calls plus clone size are reproduced from that table; the DNA served to infer D and trimming. The repertoire holds 150,000 or so clones, under 85% seen once, with 0.6% to 0.65% in the top ten.

This clonotype originated in a man aged 60 to 75 with COVID-19, enrolled during active disease. Specimen: peripheral blood. The rearrangement links TRBV19 to TRBJ1-1; 8 positions match TRBD1. The CDR3 is CASSDTPGTGRGTTEAFF. The CDR3 region has the DNA TGTGCCAGTAGTGATACCCCCGGGACAGGTAGAGGTACCACTGAAGCTTTCTTT.